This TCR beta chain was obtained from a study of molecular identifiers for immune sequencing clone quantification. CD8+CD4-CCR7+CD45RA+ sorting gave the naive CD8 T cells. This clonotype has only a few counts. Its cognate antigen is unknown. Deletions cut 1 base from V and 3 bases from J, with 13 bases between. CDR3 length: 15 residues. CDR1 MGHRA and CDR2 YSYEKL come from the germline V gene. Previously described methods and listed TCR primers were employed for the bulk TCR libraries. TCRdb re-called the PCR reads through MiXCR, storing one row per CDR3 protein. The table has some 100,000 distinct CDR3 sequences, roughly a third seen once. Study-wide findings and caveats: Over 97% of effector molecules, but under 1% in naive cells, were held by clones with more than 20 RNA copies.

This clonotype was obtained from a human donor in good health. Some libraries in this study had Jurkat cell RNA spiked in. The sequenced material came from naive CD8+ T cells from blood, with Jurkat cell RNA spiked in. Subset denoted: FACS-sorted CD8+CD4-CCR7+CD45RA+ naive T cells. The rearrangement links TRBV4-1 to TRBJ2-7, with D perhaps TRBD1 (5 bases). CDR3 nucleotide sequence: TGCGCCAGCAGCCAAGTGCCCACAGGCCACTACGAGCAGTACTTC. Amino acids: CASSQVPTGHYEQYF.